The 11 T cell receptor beta chains reported below all come from one sample, sequenced in a study of a mutant IDH1 vaccine in newly diagnosed glioma. No antigens are known for them. Time point specified: week 35, safety follow-up. Every vaccine dose comprised 300 ug of mutant IDH1 20-mer peptide plus topical imiquimod. Data came from immunoSEQ multiplex PCR; TCRdb stores just in-frame clones and leaves some out. This table holds 45,000 or so clones, more than 75% found once. The specimen comprised PBMCs, sampled from a glioma patient whose treatment included an IDH1 peptide vaccine. The receptors shown here come from a woman in her 40s with glioma.

V usage is TRBV11-2 and J usage is TRBJ1-1; D is possibly TRBD1 (5 bases). The germline V gene encodes CDR1 SGHAT and CDR2 FQNNGV. With 2 bases removed from V and 10 bases from J, the gap between germline ends came to 14 bases. CDR3 length: 13 amino acids. For the CDR3, the DNA is TGTGCCAGCAGCTTACATGAACTCCAGGGAGCTTTCTTT. Encoded protein: CASSLHELQGAFF.

The chain couples TRBV19 to TRBJ2-1; 9 bases are a match to TRBD1. The CDR3 has 13 residues. Losses at the gene ends were 6 bases for V and 9 bases for J; bases not matched to a gene: 6. The germline CDR1 and CDR2 sequences are LNHDA and SQIVND (reference sequence). In DNA, the CDR3 is TGTGCCAGTAGGACAGGGGGGAGGGTTGAGCAGTTCTTC. This encodes CASRTGGRVEQFF.

The CDR3, as DNA: TGTGCCAGCAGTCCCAGCGGGGGTTACCAAGAGACCCAGTACTTC. It translates to CASSPSGGYQETQYF. The chain is built from TRBV6-5 and TRBJ2-5; TRBD2 matches 8 bases. Trimming removed 5 bases from V and 0 bases from J; junction bases left unmatched: 5. The CDR3 totals 15 residues. Germline CDR1 reads MNHEY; CDR2 reads SVGAGI.

This clone was recorded a few times. The chain combines TRBV19 with TRBJ1-2, with TRBD1 matching 7 bases. Per the germline V gene, CDR1 is LNHDA and CDR2 is SQIVND (reference sequence). V trimming: 7 bases; J trimming: 5 bases; junction bases outside the gene matches: 13. This CDR3 has 15 residues. The CDR3 DNA reads TGTGCCAGTAAAGGGCCCGGGACAGACTTTTATGGCTACACCTTC. Translated, it gives CASKGPGTDFYGYTF.

The CDR3 nucleotides read TGTGCCAGCTCACCACGCGGTAAGGTTCTCGAGCAGTACTTC. It yields the protein CASSPRGKVLEQYF. V gene TRBV18 combines with J gene TRBJ2-7; D not resolved. Germline CDR1 is KGHSH and CDR2 is LQKENI. The CDR3 loop spans 14 amino acids. V was clipped by 1 base and J by 6 bases, with 13 bases between them.

The V and J genes are TRBV4-2 and TRBJ2-3; 8 bases line up with TRBD1. This CDR3 is 16 amino acids long. From germline, CDR1 is LGHNA and CDR2 YNFKEQ. V shed 1 base, J shed 0 bases, and the junction held 3 bases outside the gene matches. This CDR3 reads CASSQGTGGSTDTQYF. In DNA, the CDR3 is TGTGCCAGCAGCCAAGGAACAGGGGGGAGCACAGATACGCAGTATTTT.

The chain uses TRBV14 and TRBJ1-6; D uncertain. CDR1 and CDR2 from the germline V gene are SGHDN and FVKESK. This CDR3 has 16 amino acids. Trimming removed 0 bases from V and 0 bases from J, with 6 bases in between. CDR3 nucleotide sequence: TGTGCCAGCAGCCAAGAGGTCTTCTCCTATAATTCACCCCTCCACTTT. It yields the protein CASSQEVFSYNSPLHF.

This chain links TRBV27 with TRBJ1-1, with 9 bases matching TRBD1. V lost 6 bases and J lost 6; bases outside the gene matches: 8. CDR1 and CDR2 from the germline V gene are MNHEY and SMNVEV (reference sequence). There are 14 residues in the CDR3. CDR3 loop: CASRGDRAVSEAFF. In DNA form, the CDR3 reads TGTGCCAGCAGGGGGGACAGGGCCGTCTCTGAAGCTTTCTTT.

There are a few counts of this clone. The J gene is TRBJ2-2, the V gene TRBV7-9; 8 bases agree with TRBD2. Germline V gene data show CDR1 as SEHNR and CDR2 as FQNEAQ (reference sequence). This CDR3 is 14 amino acids long. The junction had 4 bases not matched to a gene; V was cut back by 5 bases and J by 5 bases. The CDR3 is CASSPIAGTGELFF. DNA for the CDR3: TGTGCCAGCAGCCCCATAGCGGGGACCGGGGAGCTGTTTTTT. The whole variable domain, filled in from reference TRBV7-9 and TRBJ2-2, reads DTGVSQNPRHKITKRGQNVTFRCDPISEHNRLYWYRQTLGQGPEFLTYFQNEAQLEKSRLLSDRFSAERPKGSFSTLEIQRTEQGDSAMYLCASSPIAGTGELFFGEGSRLTVL.

This chain connects TRBV4-1 to TRBJ1-2, with TRBD1 as a possible D gene (5 bases). The V gene lost 0 bases and the J gene lost 7 bases, with 6 bases spanning the gap. Looked up from germline, CDR1 is MGHRA and CDR2 is YSYEKL. This CDR3 contains 12 residues. DNA for the CDR3: TGCGCCAGCAGCCAAGACGGGGGTGGCTACACCTTC. It yields the protein CASSQDGGGYTF.

The chain uses TRBV10-2 and TRBJ1-4; D unresolved. Germline loops: CDR1 WSHSY, CDR2 SAAADI. The CDR3 covers 15 residues. With 3 bases removed from V and 2 bases from J, the gap between germline ends came to 10 bases. CDR3 DNA: TGCGCCAGCAGTGACGGTCAGACGACTAATGAAAAACTGTTTTTT. It specifies CASSDGQTTNEKLFF.